Listed below are T cell receptor beta chains from one sample, sequenced in a study of T cell responses to AZD1222 COVID-19 vaccine. Generated by immunoSEQ multiplex PCR, the TCRdb table keeps only in-frame clones and is missing some. The sample contains over 110,000 clones, approximately 94% of which appear only once. The source material was peripheral blood, sampled on day 0 of AZD1222 vaccination. These receptors originate from an adult in good health. Each CDR3 is given without its conserved first and last residue. The order of the fields is V gene, J gene, clone size, CDR3 protein. A row's size may be missing; if present it is once, few, many or a size class.

v_call: TRBV7-9; j_call: TRBJ2-7; clone_size: NA; cdr3_aa: ASSLGGVGPPRSSYEQY
v_call: TRBV4-2; j_call: TRBJ2-7; clone_size: NA; cdr3_aa: ASSQELGQDEQY
v_call: TRBV28; j_call: TRBJ2-7; clone_size: once; cdr3_aa: ASSHVGEQY
v_call: TRBV10-3; j_call: TRBJ1-2; clone_size: NA; cdr3_aa: AIMTGDNYGYT
v_call: TRBV7-2; j_call: TRBJ1-1; clone_size: NA; cdr3_aa: ASSRRPMNTEAF
v_call: TRBV12-3/TRBV12-4; j_call: TRBJ1-1; clone_size: NA; cdr3_aa: ASSLGTGNEAF
v_call: TRBV18; j_call: TRBJ2-7; clone_size: NA; cdr3_aa: ASSPNRGEQY
v_call: TRBV7-2; j_call: TRBJ1-2; clone_size: NA; cdr3_aa: ASSLEGGREGQMGYT
v_call: TRBV9; j_call: TRBJ2-7; clone_size: NA; cdr3_aa: ASSVGPAHEQY
v_call: TRBV2; j_call: TRBJ2-5; clone_size: NA; cdr3_aa: ASTGAARSFETQY
v_call: TRBV11-2; j_call: TRBJ2-7; clone_size: NA; cdr3_aa: ASSFLNRGSYEQY
v_call: TRBV9; j_call: TRBJ1-2; clone_size: NA; cdr3_aa: ATKGNYGYT
v_call: TRBV10-2; j_call: TRBJ2-5; clone_size: NA; cdr3_aa: ASSGLRRGARETQY
v_call: TRBV11-2; j_call: TRBJ2-2; clone_size: NA; cdr3_aa: ASRHTTGELF
v_call: TRBV12-3/TRBV12-4; j_call: TRBJ1-5; clone_size: NA; cdr3_aa: ASSLRKGPQH
v_call: TRBV11-2; j_call: TRBJ1-2; clone_size: few; cdr3_aa: ASSPQTEAYGYT
v_call: TRBV10-3; j_call: TRBJ1-3; clone_size: NA; cdr3_aa: AISGTTGPAGNTIY
v_call: TRBV9; j_call: TRBJ2-2; clone_size: once; cdr3_aa: ASSVEIGSATGELF
v_call: TRBV13; j_call: TRBJ2-7; clone_size: NA; cdr3_aa: ATSAGLWYEQY
v_call: TRBV6-1; j_call: TRBJ1-3; clone_size: NA; cdr3_aa: ASSDGSGAGNTIY
v_call: TRBV7-2; j_call: TRBJ2-7; clone_size: NA; cdr3_aa: ASSPKSAGSREQY
v_call: TRBV6-6; j_call: TRBJ1-2; clone_size: NA; cdr3_aa: ASSPQGAGGYT
v_call: TRBV20-1; j_call: TRBJ2-1; clone_size: NA; cdr3_aa: SASWSSGYNEQF
v_call: TRBV27; j_call: TRBJ2-1; clone_size: NA; cdr3_aa: ASTGLGSYNEQF
v_call: TRBV2; j_call: TRBJ1-4; clone_size: NA; cdr3_aa: ASSEVQGGREKLF
v_call: TRBV5-1; j_call: TRBJ1-4; clone_size: NA; cdr3_aa: ASSLIFSLGEKLF
v_call: TRBV19; j_call: TRBJ2-7; clone_size: NA; cdr3_aa: ATLDRGKGEQY
v_call: TRBV20-1; j_call: TRBJ2-5; clone_size: NA; cdr3_aa: SARGASFQY
v_call: TRBV7-8; j_call: TRBJ2-7; clone_size: NA; cdr3_aa: ASSLIVGYEQY
v_call: TRBV27; j_call: TRBJ1-2; clone_size: NA; cdr3_aa: ASSRIPGQGEANYGYT
v_call: TRBV5-1; j_call: TRBJ1-2; clone_size: NA; cdr3_aa: ASSLAPEDGYGYT
v_call: TRBV7-2; j_call: TRBJ1-3; clone_size: once; cdr3_aa: ASSPGQGRRGNTIY
v_call: TRBV28; j_call: TRBJ1-2; clone_size: NA; cdr3_aa: ASSFPGTINYGYT
v_call: TRBV6-5; j_call: TRBJ1-3; clone_size: once; cdr3_aa: ASSYSIGVGNTIY
v_call: TRBV10-3; j_call: TRBJ2-6; clone_size: NA; cdr3_aa: AISESRGPGANVLT
v_call: TRBV7-8; j_call: TRBJ2-7; clone_size: NA; cdr3_aa: ASSLSLGGEQY
v_call: TRBV11-2; j_call: TRBJ2-5; clone_size: NA; cdr3_aa: ASSKQSTRQETQY
v_call: TRBV5-1; j_call: TRBJ1-4; clone_size: NA; cdr3_aa: ASSPTGQNEKLF
v_call: TRBV6-1; j_call: TRBJ1-5; clone_size: NA; cdr3_aa: ASSEANLRRTDSNQPQH
v_call: TRBV4-1; j_call: TRBJ2-7; clone_size: once; cdr3_aa: ASSLDRGTYEQY
v_call: TRBV27; j_call: TRBJ1-1; clone_size: once; cdr3_aa: ASQGSVGTEAF
v_call: TRBV12-3/TRBV12-4; j_call: TRBJ1-4; clone_size: NA; cdr3_aa: ASSITTNEKLF
v_call: TRBV7-9; j_call: TRBJ1-1; clone_size: NA; cdr3_aa: ASSLRQNEAF
v_call: TRBV7-2; j_call: TRBJ2-5; clone_size: NA; cdr3_aa: ASSVGQGARETQY
v_call: TRBV7-8; j_call: TRBJ2-7; clone_size: NA; cdr3_aa: ASSLGGIDTYEQY
v_call: TRBV3-1/TRBV3-2; j_call: TRBJ2-7; clone_size: NA; cdr3_aa: ASSRNWDPQSSYEQY
v_call: TRBV19; j_call: TRBJ1-1; clone_size: few; cdr3_aa: ASIPGGYTEAF
v_call: TRBV2; j_call: TRBJ1-1; clone_size: NA; cdr3_aa: AGRGGGTEAF
v_call: TRBV6-6; j_call: TRBJ1-2; clone_size: NA; cdr3_aa: ASSYGQGDGYT
v_call: TRBV3-1/TRBV3-2; j_call: TRBJ1-2; clone_size: NA; cdr3_aa: ASRLNAGQGHGYT
v_call: TRBV3-1/TRBV3-2; j_call: TRBJ2-7; clone_size: few; cdr3_aa: ASSQRTSSEQY
v_call: TRBV4-1; j_call: TRBJ1-1; clone_size: NA; cdr3_aa: ASSQAGTGIMNTEAF
v_call: TRBV10-3; j_call: TRBJ2-7; clone_size: NA; cdr3_aa: AIRAGGIYEQY
v_call: TRBV18; j_call: TRBJ1-1; clone_size: NA; cdr3_aa: ASSPRASNTEAF
v_call: TRBV6-2/TRBV6-3; j_call: TRBJ2-7; clone_size: NA; cdr3_aa: ASSRRTSGTYEQY
v_call: TRBV2; j_call: TRBJ2-3; clone_size: NA; cdr3_aa: ASSGATGRASNTQY
v_call: TRBV12-3/TRBV12-4; j_call: TRBJ2-2; clone_size: few; cdr3_aa: ASTPGLGELF